The 6 T cell receptor beta chains presented below share a single source sample, sequenced in a study of blood T cell repertoires in COVID-19. Sequencing was performed with immunoSEQ multiplex PCR; in TCRdb, only in-frame clones are kept and a portion is missing. The sample has about 46,000 clones, roughly 90% seen once. Sequenced input: peripheral blood. The receptors here all came from a man aged 55 to 70 with acute or convalescent COVID-19.

The V call is TRBV6-5, the J call TRBJ1-1; 7 bases map to TRBD1. From germline, CDR1 is MNHEY and CDR2 SVGAGI. The CDR3 totals 13 residues. V lost 2 bases and J lost 11; bases outside the gene matches: 8. CDR3 region: CASSYRQGRWAFF. The CDR3 region has the DNA TGTGCCAGCAGTTACAGACAGGGAAGGTGGGCTTTCTTT.

As DNA, the CDR3 is TGTGCCAGCAGCCCTCGGGACAGGGGAACCTTCTCTGGGGCCAACGTCCTGACTTTC. Translated, it gives CASSPRDRGTFSGANVLTF. The rearrangement joins TRBV7-3 to TRBJ2-6, with 10 nucleotides matching TRBD1. This CDR3 comprises 19 residues. J was trimmed by 0 bases and V by 5 bases; bases with no gene match: 10. Looked up from germline, CDR1 is SGHTA and CDR2 is FQGTGA. Drawing the rest from reference TRBV7-3 and TRBJ2-6, the complete variable domain is GAGVSQTPSNKVTEKGKYVELRCDPISGHTALYWYRQSLGQGPEFLIYFQGTGAADDSGLPNDRFFAVRPEGSVSTLKIQRTERGDSAVYLCASSPRDRGTFSGANVLTFGAGSRLTVL.

The V gene is TRBV7-2, the J gene TRBJ2-6, with 9 bases fitting TRBD1. Germline V CDR1 and CDR2: SGHTA, FQGNSA. Trimming removed 2 bases from V and 1 base from J; junction bases left unmatched: 6. The CDR3 loop spans 18 amino acids. CDR3 protein: CASSLIPGQGSGANVLTF. The CDR3 bases are TGTGCCAGCAGCTTAATTCCGGGACAGGGATCTGGGGCCAACGTCCTGACTTTC.

V gene TRBV19 combines with J gene TRBJ2-7, with 7 bases fitting TRBD2. The CDR3 is 17 amino acids. Germline V lookup: CDR1 LNHDA, CDR2 SQIVND (reference sequence). The ends lost 4 bases at V and 0 bases at J; junction bases unmatched: 12. This CDR3 reads CASSTSYLAVSSYEQYF. The CDR3 DNA follows: TGTGCCAGTAGTACCTCCTATCTAGCGGTAAGCTCCTACGAGCAGTACTTC.

The chain joins TRBV3-1 (or the pseudogene TRBV3-2) to TRBJ2-1, with TRBD2 matching over 10 bases. This CDR3 is 16 amino acids long. V was clipped by 3 bases and J by 5 bases; unmatched bases: 7. Germline CDR1 reads LGHDT; CDR2 reads YNNKEL (reference sequence). The CDR3 DNA reads as TGTGCCAGCAGCCAGTTCTTGCTAGCGGGGGACAATGAGCAGTTCTTC. Its protein product is CASSQFLLAGDNEQFF.

The chain couples TRBV19 to TRBJ1-4; 7 nucleotides line up with TRBD1. J gave up 3 bases and V 5 bases, and 6 bases lay outside the gene matches. The CDR3 length is 15 residues. Germline loops: CDR1 LNHDA, CDR2 SQIVND (reference sequence). CDR3 residues: CASSSQGGPNEKLFF. Written as DNA, the CDR3 is TGTGCCAGTAGTTCTCAGGGGGGACCTAATGAAAAACTGTTTTTT. The full variable domain, with the rest looked up from reference TRBV19 and TRBJ1-4, is DGGITQSPKYLFRKEGQNVTLSCEQNLNHDAMYWYRQDPGQGLRLIYYSQIVNDFQKGDIAEGYSVSREKKESFPLTVTSAQKNPTAFYLCASSSQGGPNEKLFFGSGTQLSVL.